Listed below are T cell receptor beta chains from one sample, sequenced in a study of CD8 T cells in ankylosing spondylitis. From the 5' RACE reads, TCRdb called clonotypes with MiXCR, one entry per CDR3 protein. The sample lists fewer than 500,000 distinct CDR3 sequences, about 24% seen once, with roughly 0.9% in the top ten. What was sequenced was blood, either unsorted or a sorted T cell fraction (not recorded which). The receptor set was obtained from a male donor with ankylosing spondylitis. CDR3s include the opening cysteine and the closing phenylalanine or tryptophan. Each record gives: J gene, CDR3 length, clone size, V gene, D gene, CDR3 protein, CDR3 DNA. The D gene is left open where the match is weak. A row's size may be missing; if present it is once, few, many or a size class.

>TRBJ2-5|16|NA|TRBV5-5|NA
CASSLERGNRGETQYF
TGTGCCAGCAGCTTGGAAAGGGGGAACAGAGGTGAGACCCAGTACTTC
>TRBJ2-5|11|few|TRBV29-1|NA
CSVNRAETQYF
TGCAGCGTTAACAGGGCCGAGACCCAGTACTTC
>TRBJ1-1|12|few|TRBV20-1|NA
CSGGRPNTEAFF
TGCAGTGGGGGTAGGCCGAACACTGAAGCTTTCTTT
>TRBJ2-1|13|NA|TRBV7-7|NA
CASSPMARNEQFF
TGTGCCAGCAGCCCCATGGCCAGGAATGAGCAGTTCTTC
>TRBJ1-2|12|few|TRBV20-1|NA
CSAGAGYYGYTF
TGCAGTGCTGGGGCGGGGTACTATGGCTACACCTTC
>TRBJ2-7|14|NA|TRBV20-1|NA
CSATRDPSSYEQYF
TGCAGTGCTACACGGGACCCTAGCTCCTACGAGCAGTACTTC
>TRBJ1-1|17|many|TRBV5-1|NA
CASSLNLPGRGNTEAFF
TGCGCCAGCAGCCTAAATCTTCCCGGACGGGGGAACACTGAAGCTTTCTTT
>TRBJ2-3|16|few|TRBV7-8|NA
CASSLSSPGSTDTQYF
TGTGCCAGCAGTCTCTCCAGCCCGGGTAGCACAGATACGCAGTATTTT
>TRBJ2-1|15|few|TRBV7-9|TRBD2
CASSLSLAGAHEQFF
TGTGCCAGCAGCTTAAGTCTAGCGGGAGCGCATGAGCAGTTCTTC
>TRBJ2-5|16|NA|TRBV20-1|NA
CSARDPPQGPWETQYF
TGCAGTGCTAGAGATCCCCCCCAGGGTCCTTGGGAGACCCAGTACTTC
>TRBJ2-2|15|NA|TRBV27|TRBD2
CASSPYSGMIGELFF
TGTGCCAGCAGTCCCTATAGCGGGATGATCGGGGAGCTGTTTTTT
>TRBJ1-1|13|NA|TRBV5-1|NA
CASVRDMNTEAFF
TGCGCCAGCGTCCGAGACATGAACACTGAAGCTTTCTTT
>TRBJ2-1|13|NA|TRBV4-1|NA
CASSQVAHNEQFF
TGCGCCAGCAGCCAAGTTGCTCACAATGAGCAGTTCTTC
>TRBJ2-5|18|few|TRBV11-2|TRBD2
CASSFRPDGGGRGETQYF
TGTGCCAGCAGCTTCCGACCCGACGGGGGGGGAAGAGGAGAGACCCAGTACTTC
>TRBJ1-5|15|few|TRBV10-3|NA
CAISTRGGSGQPQHF
TGTGCCATCAGCACGAGAGGGGGGTCGGGGCAGCCCCAGCATTTT
>TRBJ2-1|12|few|TRBV28|TRBD2
CASRLAGGKQFF
TGTGCCAGCAGACTAGCGGGAGGGAAGCAGTTCTTC
>TRBJ2-1|13|once|TRBV7-9|NA
CASIFREGDEQFF
TGTGCCAGCATCTTCAGGGAGGGGGATGAGCAGTTCTTC
>TRBJ2-1|15|few|TRBV14|NA
CASSLSASAYNEQFF
TGTGCCAGCAGCCTTTCGGCTAGCGCCTACAATGAGCAGTTCTTC
>TRBJ2-1|12|NA|TRBV30|NA
CGVASSYNEQFF
TGTGGGGTGGCTAGCTCCTACAATGAGCAGTTCTTC
>TRBJ2-1|15|many|TRBV10-3|TRBD1
CAIRSGTGTYNEQFF
TGTGCCATTCGATCCGGGACAGGCACCTACAATGAGCAGTTCTTC
>TRBJ1-4|16|many|TRBV3-1|NA
CASSQDVPATNEKLFF
TGTGCCAGCAGCCAAGACGTCCCTGCAACTAATGAAAAACTGTTTTTT
>TRBJ2-1|13|few|TRBV5-1|NA
CASSLSPFNEQFF
TGCGCCAGCAGCTTGTCACCTTTCAATGAGCAGTTCTTC
>TRBJ2-6|16|NA|TRBV5-1|NA
CASSHGTASGANVLTF
TGCGCCAGCAGCCACGGGACCGCATCTGGGGCCAACGTCCTGACTTTC
>TRBJ2-1|16|NA|TRBV2|TRBD2
CASSERGLAGHNEQFF
TGTGCCAGCAGTGAGAGGGGACTAGCGGGACACAATGAGCAGTTCTTC
>TRBJ2-1|19|few|TRBV5-1|TRBD2
CASSSGLAGGSSKGNEQFF
TGCGCCAGCAGCTCCGGACTAGCGGGAGGGTCATCCAAAGGCAATGAGCAGTTCTTC
>TRBJ1-4|14|few|TRBV20-1|TRBD1
CSARGTGSDRRVFF
TGCAGTGCTAGAGGGACAGGGTCTGATAGGAGGGTGTTTTTT
>TRBJ2-5|17|NA|TRBV11-3|TRBD2
CASSPPGLGVRIGTQYF
TGTGCCAGCAGCCCACCGGGACTAGGGGTTCGTATTGGGACCCAGTACTTC
>TRBJ2-1|15|NA|TRBV24-1|TRBD2
CATSTYLGGSSEQFF
TGTGCCACCAGTACGTATCTTGGCGGGAGTAGTGAGCAGTTCTTC
>TRBJ1-1|14|once|TRBV3-1|NA
CASSHYDRRTEAFF
TGTGCCAGCAGCCATTACGACAGGCGAACTGAAGCTTTCTTT
>TRBJ2-1|14|NA|TRBV6-5|NA
CASSYDGSYNEQFF
TGTGCCAGCAGTTATGACGGGTCCTACAATGAGCAGTTCTTC
>TRBJ1-5|15|many|TRBV4-1|TRBD1
CASSQNRDSGQPQHF
TGCGCCAGCAGCCAAAACAGGGACAGTGGACAGCCCCAGCATTTT
>TRBJ1-1|15|NA|TRBV2|NA
CASSPGTFSGTEAFF
TGTGCCAGCAGTCCCGGGACATTCTCGGGTACTGAAGCTTTCTTT
>TRBJ2-7|15|few|TRBV24-1|TRBD1
CATSDPGQGTYEQYF
TGTGCCACCAGTGACCCGGGACAGGGGACTTACGAGCAGTACTTC